This entry lists 21 T cell receptor beta chains sequenced from one sample in a study of beta chain features in type 1 diabetes. Regarding the study as a whole: A moderate, significant TCRB CDR3 shortening appeared in type 1 diabetes across four CD4+ subsets.

Their antigen targets remain unknown. The whole isolated RNA underwent reverse transcription, so sequencing captured expressed TCRB transcripts. Produced via immunoSEQ multiplex PCR; TCRdb's table is partial and in-frame only. This sample carries about 99,000 clones, 25% to 30% of them seen once, and the ten largest clones take 0.5% to 0.6%. The sequenced sample consisted of central memory CD4+ T cells from blood. The receptors were gathered from a woman between 18 and 30 years old with type 1 diabetes.

The chain has TRBV11-2 and TRBJ2-5, with TRBD2 matching over 7 bases. The CDR3 sequence is 16 residues long. Germline V gene lookup returns CDR1 SGHAT and CDR2 FQNNGV. With 5 bases clipped from V and 4 bases from J, the junction kept 13 bases outside the gene matches. CDR3: CASSQDSLAVLETQYF. The CDR3 DNA follows: TGTGCCAGCAGCCAGGACTCGCTAGCGGTTTTAGAGACCCAGTACTTC.

This clone came up a few times. V is TRBV2 and J is TRBJ2-1; TRBD2 aligns across 11 bases. CDR3 length: 14 residues. The germline V gene has CDR1 SNHLY and CDR2 FYNNEI. The V gene end was trimmed by 4 bases and the J gene end by 4 bases; junction bases not matched to a gene: 0. CDR3 bases: TGTGCCAGCAGTGGACTAGCGGGGTACAATGAGCAGTTCTTC. Translated, it gives CASSGLAGYNEQFF.

The gene calls are TRBV18 and TRBJ2-7; tentative D call: TRBD2 (6 bases). The germline V gene encodes CDR1 KGHSH and CDR2 LQKENI. The germline V and J ends were trimmed by 6 bases and 7 bases, with 22 bases remaining between them. CDR3 length: 15 amino acids. The CDR3, as DNA: TGTGCCAGCTCCGAGAAACTAGGAGGGTTGGGAGAGCAGTACTTC. Its protein product is CASSEKLGGLGEQYF.

In its sample, this clone was seen a few times. The chain is built from TRBV5-1 and TRBJ1-3, with D possibly matching TRBD1 (5 bases). The CDR3 is made up of 14 amino acids. Germline values: CDR1 SGHRS, CDR2 YFSETQ. The germline V and J ends were trimmed by 2 bases and 0 bases, with 6 bases remaining between them. The CDR3 sequence is CASSLDSSGNTIYF. In DNA form, the CDR3 reads TGCGCCAGCAGCTTAGACAGCTCTGGAAACACCATATATTTT.

This clone was detected a few times. The J gene is TRBJ2-2, the V gene TRBV30; 13 nucleotides match TRBD2. Trimming cost V 3 bases and J 3 bases; bases outside gene matches: 19. Germline loops: CDR1 GTSNPN, CDR2 SVGIG (reference sequence). The CDR3 sequence is 21 residues long. For the CDR3, the DNA is TGTGCCTGGAGAGAAAAAAACACACTAGCGGGAGGGCCGCGTGACACCGGGGAGCTGTTTTTT. This sequence encodes CAWREKNTLAGGPRDTGELFF.

This sequence joins TRBV14 and TRBJ1-2; D is uncertain. Germline-derived CDR1 and CDR2 are SGHDN and FVKESK. This CDR3 is built from 13 residues. Trimming removed 0 bases from V and 5 bases from J, with 7 bases in between. CDR3: CASSQDRSYGYTF. The CDR3 nucleotides read TGTGCCAGCAGCCAAGATCGTAGTTATGGCTACACCTTC.

This clone was recorded a few times. This chain connects TRBV7-2 to TRBJ2-3, with D possibly matching TRBD1 (5 bases). The CDR3 has 14 amino acids. Looked up from germline, CDR1 is SGHTA and CDR2 is FQGNSA. Trimming shortened V by 6 bases and J by 0 bases, and 10 bases separated the two germline ends. In DNA, the CDR3 is TGTGCCAGCAGAGACAGTTATAGCACAGATACGCAGTATTTT. It is translated as CASRDSYSTDTQYF.

The chain has TRBV7-2 and TRBJ2-1, with 8 bases fitting TRBD2. V was clipped by 3 bases and J by 6 bases; unmatched bases: 10. This CDR3 spans 16 amino acids. Germline-derived CDR1 and CDR2 are SGHTA and FQGNSA. CDR3 sequence (DNA): TGTGCCAGCAGCTTCGGAGGAGCGGGAGTTGGCAATGAGCAGTTCTTC. As protein: CASSFGGAGVGNEQFF.

The chain carries TRBV9 and TRBJ2-1, with unresolved D. Germline CDR1 reads SGDLS; CDR2 reads YYNGEE. V lost 4 bases and J 0 bases, leaving 14 bases between the germline ends. This CDR3 has 16 amino acids. This CDR3 reads CASSPPSPSSYNEQFF. CDR3 bases: TGTGCCAGCAGCCCGCCCTCACCGAGCTCCTACAATGAGCAGTTCTTC. The full variable domain, with the rest looked up from reference TRBV9 and TRBJ2-1, is DSGVTQTPKHLITATGQRVTLRCSPRSGDLSVYWYQQSLDQGLQFLIQYYNGEERAKGNILERFSAQQFPDLHSELNLSSLELGDSALYFCASSPPSPSSYNEQFFGPGTRLTVL.

The chain has TRBV4-3 and TRBJ2-5; 15 positions agree with TRBD2. The CDR3 loop spans 21 amino acids. The ends lost 1 base at V and 2 bases at J; junction bases unmatched: 14. The germline gives CDR1 LGHNA, CDR2 YSLEER. The CDR3 sequence is CASSQGPGLAGGGRGQETQYF. As DNA, the CDR3 is TGCGCCAGCAGCCAAGGACCGGGACTAGCGGGAGGAGGACGGGGTCAAGAGACCCAGTACTTC.

This chain joins TRBV7-9 and TRBJ2-7; weak D call: TRBD1 (6 bases). The CDR3 has 15 amino acids. V was clipped by 1 base and J by 0 bases, with 10 bases between them. From germline, CDR1 is SEHNR and CDR2 FQNEAQ (reference sequence). The CDR3 spells CASSLGQGNSYEQYF. CDR3 sequence (DNA): TGTGCCAGCAGCTTAGGGCAGGGGAACTCCTACGAGCAGTACTTC.

The genes are TRBV5-6 and TRBJ1-2; 7 bases line up with TRBD1. CDR3 size: 15 residues. Germline V gives CDR1 SGHDT, CDR2 YYEEEE. Germline trimming cut 4 bases from V and 4 bases from J; bases unmatched to any gene: 10. CDR3 bases: TGTGCCAGCAGCCCAGCGGAGGACAGGCCCTATGGCTACACCTTC. It yields the protein CASSPAEDRPYGYTF.

There are a few counts of this clone. The V call is TRBV7-2, the J call TRBJ1-5; 10 bases match TRBD1. After removal of 3 bases from V and 6 bases from J, the junction contained 5 bases not matched to a gene. The germline V gene encodes CDR1 SGHTA and CDR2 FQGNSA. The CDR3 loop spans 15 amino acids. The CDR3 protein is CASSLDRGTGQPQHF. The CDR3 DNA reads as TGTGCCAGCAGCTTGGACAGGGGGACAGGTCAGCCCCAGCATTTT. Full variable domain (missing parts from reference TRBV7-2 and TRBJ1-5): GAGVSQSPSNKVTEKGKDVELRCDPISGHTALYWYRQSLGQGLEFLIYFQGNSAPDKSGLPSDRFSAERTGGSVSTLTIQRTQQEDSAVYLCASSLDRGTGQPQHFGDGTRLSIL.

The V and J genes are TRBV23-1 and TRBJ1-1, with TRBD1 as a possible D gene (6 bases). TRBV23-1 belongs to the ORF category, with a function that is uncertain. There are 13 residues in the CDR3. The V end lost 8 bases, the J end lost 4 bases, and 14 bases lay between the germline ends. The CDR3 protein is CASGGQRFTEAFF. CDR3 nucleotides: TGCGCCAGCGGGGGCCAGAGGTTCACTGAAGCTTTCTTT.

DNA of the CDR3: TGTGCCAGCAGCTTAGCGGAGGGCTACGGCTACACCTTC. It yields the protein CASSLAEGYGYTF. The gene calls are TRBV11-2 and TRBJ1-2; D ambiguous. The CDR3 has 13 amino acids. Trimming took 1 base from V and 8 from J, leaving 11 bases between them. Germline V gene lookup returns CDR1 SGHAT and CDR2 FQNNGV.

V is TRBV28 and J is TRBJ1-5; D call uncertain. The V and J ends lost 5 bases and 5 bases respectively, with 7 bases between them. This CDR3 contains 12 residues. Germline-derived CDR1 and CDR2 are MDHEN and SYDVKM. In nucleotides, the CDR3 is TGTGCCAGCAGTACCACGGATCAGCCCCAGCATTTT. It translates to CASSTTDQPQHF.

The J gene is TRBJ1-1, the V gene TRBV18; 7 nucleotides align to TRBD1. The germline gives CDR1 KGHSH, CDR2 LQKENI. The CDR3 totals 15 residues. V lost 4 bases to trimming and J lost 1 base; unmatched junction nucleotides: 6. The CDR3, as DNA: TGTGCCAGCTCACTCGTGGGACAGACGAACACTGAAGCTTTCTTT. It encodes CASSLVGQTNTEAFF.

The chain is built from TRBV6-5 and TRBJ1-1; TRBD1 might be the D (6 bases). This CDR3 region has 15 residues. V lost 5 bases, J lost 1 base, and 14 bases lay in between. The germline gives CDR1 MNHEY, CDR2 SVGAGI. The CDR3 DNA reads TGTGCCAGCAGTCCCCCAGGGACACCGAACACTGAAGCTTTCTTT. Its protein product is CASSPPGTPNTEAFF.

The rearrangement uses TRBV5-1 and TRBJ2-7, with D tentatively TRBD1 (6 bases). V was clipped by 3 bases and J by 3 bases, with 19 bases between them. The CDR3 loop spans 16 amino acids. Germline values: CDR1 SGHRS, CDR2 YFSETQ. CDR3 sequence: CASSSALPGQSYEQYF. The CDR3 DNA sequence: TGCGCCAGCAGCTCCGCCCTCCCTGGACAGAGCTACGAGCAGTACTTC.

This clone was recorded a few times. The chain couples TRBV25-1 to TRBJ1-3; TRBD1 aligns across 7 bases. In germline, CDR1 is MGHDK, CDR2 SYGVNS. This CDR3 spans 15 amino acids. After removal of 5 bases from V and 4 bases from J, the junction contained 8 bases not matched to a gene. The CDR3 DNA follows: TGTGCCAGCAGTACGCCCGGGGACAGCGGAAACACCATATATTTT. Amino acid sequence: CASSTPGDSGNTIYF.

This clone was picked up a small number of times. The chain couples TRBV6-5 to TRBJ2-3, with 7 bases lining up with TRBD2. CDR1 MNHEY and CDR2 SVGAGI come from the germline V gene. The CDR3 has 16 residues. V lost 2 bases to trimming and J lost 2 bases; unmatched junction nucleotides: 7. CDR3 region: CASSYLSGHDTDTQYF. The CDR3 DNA reads as TGTGCCAGCAGTTACCTTAGCGGGCACGACACAGATACGCAGTATTTT.